These 2 T cell receptor beta chains were all obtained from the same sample, sequenced in a study of blood T cell repertoires in COVID-19. Some clones are missing from TCRdb's copy, which holds only in-frame ones; the method was immunoSEQ multiplex PCR. The table lists approximately 220,000 clones, around 84% of them singletons, with 5.5% to 7.5% in the top ten. The sample comprised PBMCs or T cells enriched from blood (not recorded which). The receptors shown here come from a woman in her thirties or forties who had recovered from COVID-19.

This rearrangement joins TRBV18 to TRBJ1-1; D not certain. The CDR3 length is 13 residues. CDR1 is KGHSH, CDR2 LQKENI, per germline. Trimming shortened V by 6 bases and J by 11 bases, and 19 bases separated the two germline ends. The CDR3 nucleotides are TGTGCCAGCTCCCCTACCGGGAGGTCGACTGCTTTCTTT. Protein: CASSPTGRSTAFF.

The CDR3 nucleotides read TGTGCCAGCAGTGAAGCATTTAGCGTAGGTGAAGCTTTCTTT. Encoded protein: CASSEAFSVGEAFF. The J gene is TRBJ1-1, the V gene TRBV6-1, with D unclear. Trimming pared 0 bases from V and 7 bases from J, leaving 12 bases between. This CDR3 region has 14 residues. CDR1 and CDR2 from the germline V gene are MNHNS and SASEGT.